This T cell receptor (beta chain) was recovered during a study of blood T cell repertoires in COVID-19. Clones were read by immunoSEQ multiplex PCR, and TCRdb kept only the in-frame ones, dropping some. The data show some 100,000 clones, 88% seen once. Germline V gene lookup returns CDR1 LNHDA and CDR2 SQIVND (reference sequence). This CDR3 spans 15 amino acids. The V gene end was trimmed by 6 bases and the J gene end by 8 bases; junction bases not matched to a gene: 10. The count of this clone is one. The rearrangement joins TRBV19 to TRBJ2-1; 10 bases align to TRBD1. Specimen: peripheral blood. The clonotype comes from an elderly woman with active COVID-19. For the CDR3, the DNA is TGTGCCAGTAGCCTTCGCGACAGGGGGCAGGATGAGCAGTTCTTC. Amino acid sequence: CASSLRDRGQDEQFF.